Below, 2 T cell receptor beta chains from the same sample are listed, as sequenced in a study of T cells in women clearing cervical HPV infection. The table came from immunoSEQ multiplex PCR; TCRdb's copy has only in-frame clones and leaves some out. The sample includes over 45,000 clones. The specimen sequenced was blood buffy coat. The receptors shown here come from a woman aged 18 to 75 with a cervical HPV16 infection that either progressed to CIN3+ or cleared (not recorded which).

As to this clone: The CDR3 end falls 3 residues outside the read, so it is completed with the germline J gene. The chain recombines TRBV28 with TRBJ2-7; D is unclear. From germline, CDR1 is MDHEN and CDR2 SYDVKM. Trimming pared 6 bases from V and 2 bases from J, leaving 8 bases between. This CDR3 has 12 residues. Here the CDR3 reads CASSPLPYEQYF. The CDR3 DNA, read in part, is TGTGCCAGCAGCCCCCTCCCCTACGAG.

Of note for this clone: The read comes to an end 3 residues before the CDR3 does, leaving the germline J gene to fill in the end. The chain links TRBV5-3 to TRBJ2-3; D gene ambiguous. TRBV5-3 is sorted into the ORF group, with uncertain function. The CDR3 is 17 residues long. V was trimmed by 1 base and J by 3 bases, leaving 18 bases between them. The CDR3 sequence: CARSLYFVSRPTDTQYF. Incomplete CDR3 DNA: TGTGCCAGAAGCTTGTACTTCGTGAGCAGGCCGACAGATACG.